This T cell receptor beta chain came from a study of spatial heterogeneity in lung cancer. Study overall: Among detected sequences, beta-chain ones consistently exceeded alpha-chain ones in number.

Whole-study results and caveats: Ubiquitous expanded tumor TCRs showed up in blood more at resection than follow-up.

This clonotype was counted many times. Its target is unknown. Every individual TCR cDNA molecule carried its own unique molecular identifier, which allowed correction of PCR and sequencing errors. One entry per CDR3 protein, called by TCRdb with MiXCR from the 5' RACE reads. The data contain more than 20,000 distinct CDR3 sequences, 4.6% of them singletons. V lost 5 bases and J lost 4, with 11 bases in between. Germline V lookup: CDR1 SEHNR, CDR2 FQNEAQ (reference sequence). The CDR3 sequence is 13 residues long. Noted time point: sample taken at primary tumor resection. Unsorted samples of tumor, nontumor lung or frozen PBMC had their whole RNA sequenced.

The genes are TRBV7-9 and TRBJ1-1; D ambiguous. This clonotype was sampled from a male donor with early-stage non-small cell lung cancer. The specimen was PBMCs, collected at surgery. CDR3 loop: CASSPGSPTEAFF. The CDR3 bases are TGTGCCAGCAGCCCCGGGAGTCCCACTGAAGCTTTCTTT.